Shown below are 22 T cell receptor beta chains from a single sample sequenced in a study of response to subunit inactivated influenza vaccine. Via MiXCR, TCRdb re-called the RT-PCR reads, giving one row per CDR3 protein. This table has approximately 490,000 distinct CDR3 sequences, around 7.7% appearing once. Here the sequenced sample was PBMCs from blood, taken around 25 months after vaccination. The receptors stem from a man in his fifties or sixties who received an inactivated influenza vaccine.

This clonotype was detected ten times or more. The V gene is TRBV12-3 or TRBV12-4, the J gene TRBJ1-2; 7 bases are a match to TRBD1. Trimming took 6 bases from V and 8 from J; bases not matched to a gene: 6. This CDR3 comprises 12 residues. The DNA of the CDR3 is TGTGCCAGCAGCCCGACAGGGTCGGGCTACACCTTC. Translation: CASSPTGSGYTF.

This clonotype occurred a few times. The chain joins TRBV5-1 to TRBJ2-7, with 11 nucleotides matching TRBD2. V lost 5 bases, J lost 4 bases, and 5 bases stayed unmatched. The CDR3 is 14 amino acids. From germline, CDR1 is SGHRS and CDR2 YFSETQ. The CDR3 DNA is TGCGCCAGCAGACCTACTAGCGGGAGTTACGAGCAGTACTTC. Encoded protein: CASRPTSGSYEQYF.

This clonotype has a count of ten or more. CDR3 sequence (DNA): TGTGCCAGCAGGCCCCCGGGACAAAGATCTGGGGCCAACGTCCTGACTTTC. This gives the protein CASRPPGQRSGANVLTF. V gene TRBV12-3 or TRBV12-4 combines with J gene TRBJ2-6; D may be TRBD1 (6 bases). Trimming took off 6 bases at V and 1 base at J, with 16 bases between the two ends. This CDR3 spans 17 amino acids.

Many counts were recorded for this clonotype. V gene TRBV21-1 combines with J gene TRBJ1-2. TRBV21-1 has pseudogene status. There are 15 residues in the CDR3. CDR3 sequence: CASSNHSEANYGYTF. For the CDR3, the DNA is TGTGCCAGCAGCAACCACTCAGAGGCGAACTATGGCTACACCTTC.

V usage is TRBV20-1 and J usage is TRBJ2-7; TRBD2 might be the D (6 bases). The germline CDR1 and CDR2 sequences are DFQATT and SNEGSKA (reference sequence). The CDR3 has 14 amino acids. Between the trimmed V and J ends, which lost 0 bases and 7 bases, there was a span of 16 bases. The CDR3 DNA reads TGCAGTGCTAGAGATCGGGGGACCCCTGGGGAGCAGTACTTC. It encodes CSARDRGTPGEQYF.

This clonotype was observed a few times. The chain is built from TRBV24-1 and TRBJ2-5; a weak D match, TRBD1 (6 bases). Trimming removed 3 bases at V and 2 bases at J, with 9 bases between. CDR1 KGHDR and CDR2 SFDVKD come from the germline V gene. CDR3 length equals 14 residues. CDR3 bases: TGTGCCACCAGTGATCAACAGGGTCAAGAGACCCAGTACTTC. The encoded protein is CATSDQQGQETQYF.

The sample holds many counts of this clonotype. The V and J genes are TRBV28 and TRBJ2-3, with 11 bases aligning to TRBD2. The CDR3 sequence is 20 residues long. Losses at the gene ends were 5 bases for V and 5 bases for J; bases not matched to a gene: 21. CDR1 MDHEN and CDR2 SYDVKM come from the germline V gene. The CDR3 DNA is TGTGCCAGCAGTGCCAACCTACCGGGACTAGCGGCCGGACGGGTAGATACGCAGTATTTT. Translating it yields CASSANLPGLAAGRVDTQYF.

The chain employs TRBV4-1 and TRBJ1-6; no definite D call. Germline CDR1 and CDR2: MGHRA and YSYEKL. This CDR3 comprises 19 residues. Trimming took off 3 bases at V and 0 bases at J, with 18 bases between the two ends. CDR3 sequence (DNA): TGCGCCAGCAGCCAGGGTTGGGCACCTTCTAGCTCCTATAATTCACCCCTCCACTTT. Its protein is CASSQGWAPSSSYNSPLHF.

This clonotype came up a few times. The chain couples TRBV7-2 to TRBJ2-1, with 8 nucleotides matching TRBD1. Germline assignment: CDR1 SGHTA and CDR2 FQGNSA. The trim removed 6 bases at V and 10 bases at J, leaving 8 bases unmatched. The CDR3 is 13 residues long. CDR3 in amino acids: CASRSGTGGEQFF. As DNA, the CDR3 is TGTGCCAGCAGATCCGGGACAGGAGGGGAGCAGTTCTTC.

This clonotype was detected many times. The CDR3 spells CAISEYSGRASSSYNEQFF. CDR3 nucleotides: TGTGCCATCAGTGAGTATAGCGGGAGGGCTTCGAGCTCCTACAATGAGCAGTTCTTC. The V and J genes are TRBV10-3 and TRBJ2-1, with 11 bases that match TRBD2. Germline CDR1 ENHRY, CDR2 SYGVKD. The CDR3 sequence is 19 residues long. J gave up 0 bases and V 1 base, and 8 bases lay outside the gene matches.

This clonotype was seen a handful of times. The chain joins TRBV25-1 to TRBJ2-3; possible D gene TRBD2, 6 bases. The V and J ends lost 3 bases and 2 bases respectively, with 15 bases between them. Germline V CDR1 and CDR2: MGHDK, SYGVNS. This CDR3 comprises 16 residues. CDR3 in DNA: TGTGCCAGCAGTGACAATCGGCGGGGCCTCACAGATACGCAGTATTTT. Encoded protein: CASSDNRRGLTDTQYF.

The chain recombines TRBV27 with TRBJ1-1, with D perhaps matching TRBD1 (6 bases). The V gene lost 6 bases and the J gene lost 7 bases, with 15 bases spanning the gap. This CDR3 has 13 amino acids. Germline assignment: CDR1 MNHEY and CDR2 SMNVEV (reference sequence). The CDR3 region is CASSADRTSEAFF. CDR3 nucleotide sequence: TGTGCCAGCAGCGCCGACAGGACTAGTGAAGCTTTCTTT.

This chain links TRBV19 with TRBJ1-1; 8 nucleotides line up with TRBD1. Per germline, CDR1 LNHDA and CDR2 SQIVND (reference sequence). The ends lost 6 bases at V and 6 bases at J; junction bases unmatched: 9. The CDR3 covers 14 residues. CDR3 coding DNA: TGTGCCAGTAGACACAGGGGGGGTAACGCTGAAGCTTTCTTT. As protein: CASRHRGGNAEAFF.

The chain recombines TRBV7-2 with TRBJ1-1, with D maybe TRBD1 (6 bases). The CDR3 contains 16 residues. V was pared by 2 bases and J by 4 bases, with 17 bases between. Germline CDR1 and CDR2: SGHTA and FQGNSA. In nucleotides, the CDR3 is TGTGCCAGCAGCTTAAAAGTGGGGGGCCCACTCACTGAAGCTTTCTTT. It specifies CASSLKVGGPLTEAFF.

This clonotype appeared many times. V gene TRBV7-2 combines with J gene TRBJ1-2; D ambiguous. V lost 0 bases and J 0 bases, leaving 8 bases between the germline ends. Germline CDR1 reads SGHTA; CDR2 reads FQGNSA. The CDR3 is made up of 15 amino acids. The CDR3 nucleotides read TGTGCCAGCAGCTTAGCCGGACTAGCTAACTATGGCTACACCTTC. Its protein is CASSLAGLANYGYTF.

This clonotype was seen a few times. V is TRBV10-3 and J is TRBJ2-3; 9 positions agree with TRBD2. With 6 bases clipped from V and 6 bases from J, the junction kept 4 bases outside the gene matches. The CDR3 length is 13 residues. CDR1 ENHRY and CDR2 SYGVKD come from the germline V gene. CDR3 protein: CAIRPSGTDTQYF. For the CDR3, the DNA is TGTGCCATCAGGCCTAGCGGGACCGATACGCAGTATTTT.

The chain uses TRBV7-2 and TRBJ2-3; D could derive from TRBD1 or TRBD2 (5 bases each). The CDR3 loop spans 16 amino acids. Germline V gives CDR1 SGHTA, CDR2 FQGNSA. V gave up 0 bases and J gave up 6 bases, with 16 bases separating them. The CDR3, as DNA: TGTGCCAGCAGCTTAGCCGGAAGGGGCACTAGGGATACGCAGTATTTT. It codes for CASSLAGRGTRDTQYF.

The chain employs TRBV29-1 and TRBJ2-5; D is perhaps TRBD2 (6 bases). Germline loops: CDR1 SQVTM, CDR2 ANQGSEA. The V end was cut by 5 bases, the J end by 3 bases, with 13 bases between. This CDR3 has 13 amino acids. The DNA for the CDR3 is TGCAGCGTTCTCGGGGGTCCAAAAGAGACCCAGTACTTC. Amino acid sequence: CSVLGGPKETQYF.

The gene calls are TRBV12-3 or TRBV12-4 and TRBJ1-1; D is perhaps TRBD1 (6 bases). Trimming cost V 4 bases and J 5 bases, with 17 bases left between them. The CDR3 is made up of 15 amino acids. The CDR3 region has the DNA TGTGCCAGCAGTTCAGGGGAAGTTATGGTGACTGAAGCTTTCTTT. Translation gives CASSSGEVMVTEAFF.

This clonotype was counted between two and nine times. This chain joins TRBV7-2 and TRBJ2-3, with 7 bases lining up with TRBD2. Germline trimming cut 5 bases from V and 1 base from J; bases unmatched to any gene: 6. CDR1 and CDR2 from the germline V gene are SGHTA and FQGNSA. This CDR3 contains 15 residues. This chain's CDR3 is CASSADSGGTDTQYF. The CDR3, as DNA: TGTGCCAGCAGCGCTGACAGCGGGGGCACAGATACGCAGTATTTT.

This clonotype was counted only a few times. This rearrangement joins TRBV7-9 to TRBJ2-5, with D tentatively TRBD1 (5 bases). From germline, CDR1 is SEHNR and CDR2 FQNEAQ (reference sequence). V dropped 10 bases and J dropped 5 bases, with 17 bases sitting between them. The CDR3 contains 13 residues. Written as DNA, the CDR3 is TGTGCCACAGAGTATGGGGCTTACGAGACCCAGTACTTC. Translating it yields CATEYGAYETQYF.

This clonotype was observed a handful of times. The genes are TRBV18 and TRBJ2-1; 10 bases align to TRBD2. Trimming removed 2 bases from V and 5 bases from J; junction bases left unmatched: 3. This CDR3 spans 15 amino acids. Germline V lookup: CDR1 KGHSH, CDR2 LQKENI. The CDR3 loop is CASSPRTSGHNEQFF. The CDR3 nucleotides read TGTGCCAGCTCACCAAGGACTAGCGGACACAATGAGCAGTTCTTC.